These 17 T cell receptor beta chains originate from one sample sequenced in a study of molecular identifiers for immune sequencing clone quantification. TCRdb recomputed calls from the PCR reads with MiXCR, one row per CDR3 protein. Among about 640,000 distinct CDR3 sequences listed, just under 20% were seen once. The sequenced sample consisted of naive CD8+ T cells from blood, with Jurkat cell RNA spiked in. The subset here: FACS-sorted CD8+CD4-CCR7+CD45RA+ naive T cells. Receptor source: a human donor in good health. Some libraries in this study had Jurkat cell RNA spiked in.

A word on this clonotype: Since a much larger clone is just one base distant, this may be a read error. CDR3 bases: TGCGCCAGCAGCCGAGAATGGGTGAGACAGGGGGCCACTGAAGCTTTCTTT. Amino acid sequence: CASSREWVRQGATEAFF. V gene TRBV4-1 combines with J gene TRBJ1-1; 10 bases match TRBD1. CDR1 is MGHRA, CDR2 YSYEKL, per germline. V lost 4 bases and J lost 4; bases outside the gene matches: 12. The CDR3 consists of 17 residues.

The V call is TRBV6-2 or TRBV6-3, the J call TRBJ1-2, with TRBD1 matching 9 bases. The length of the CDR3 is 15 residues. Germline values: CDR1 MNHEY, CDR2 SVGEGT. Trimming cost V 0 bases and J 6 bases; bases outside gene matches: 5. CDR3 region: CASSYSTGGADGYTF. The CDR3 DNA reads as TGTGCCAGCAGTTACTCCACAGGGGGCGCGGATGGCTACACCTTC.

This clonotype has at least ten counts. The V and J genes are TRBV3-1 and TRBJ2-3; D may be TRBD2 (6 bases). Germline CDR1 and CDR2: LGHDT and YNNKEL (reference sequence). V was pared by 4 bases and J by 1 base, with 15 bases between. This CDR3 has 16 residues. The CDR3 is CASSRGTGLGTDTQYF. Here the CDR3 DNA reads TGTGCCAGCAGCCGCGGGACTGGCCTCGGCACAGATACGCAGTATTTT.

Points on this clonotype: A clone one base away is much larger, so this may be a read error. The V and J genes are TRBV5-1 and TRBJ2-7, with 7 bases aligning to TRBD1. The V and J ends lost 3 bases and 7 bases, in that order; junction bases with no gene match: 19. The CDR3 has 17 amino acids. The germline V gene encodes CDR1 SGHRS and CDR2 YFSETQ. CDR3: CASSSPDRVGRIWEQYF. The DNA of the CDR3 is TGCGCCAGCAGCTCCCCCGACAGGGTTGGCCGGATCTGGGAGCAGTACTTC.

This chain joins TRBV6-5 and TRBJ2-2; TRBD2 matches 12 bases. The junction had 6 bases not matched to a gene; V was cut back by 0 bases and J by 7 bases. In germline, CDR1 is MNHEY, CDR2 SVGAGI. CDR3 length equals 17 residues. The CDR3 nucleotides are TGTGCCAGCAGTTACTCGACTAGCGGGGGCATAGTCGGGGAGCTGTTTTTT. Protein sequence: CASSYSTSGGIVGELFF.

A note on this clonotype: Given a much more abundant clone one base away, this may be a read error. It is likely a read error, because the conserved phenylalanine at the end of the CDR3 is missing. J is TRBJ1-4 and V is TRBV12-3 or TRBV12-4; D uncertain. The CDR3 is made up of 14 amino acids. The V end lost 6 bases, the J end lost 2 bases, and 10 bases lay between the germline ends. CDR3 in amino acids: CASSQEVTNEKLFY. For the CDR3, the DNA is TGTGCCAGCAGCCAAGAAGTCACTAATGAAAAACTGTTTTAT.

This clonotype was found a few times. This chain uses TRBV20-1 with TRBJ2-3; 8 bases are shared with TRBD2. This CDR3 has 15 amino acids. With V trimmed by 4 bases and J by 0 bases, 6 bases remained unmatched. Germline assignment: CDR1 DFQATT and CDR2 SNEGSKA (reference sequence). The CDR3 bases are TGCAGTGCTAAAATTAGCGGGGCAAGCACAGATACGCAGTATTTT. It translates to CSAKISGASTDTQYF.

This sequence joins TRBV4-1 and TRBJ2-1, with 10 bases matching TRBD2. The CDR3 has 16 amino acids. The ends lost 4 bases at V and 5 bases at J; junction bases unmatched: 8. Germline CDR1 is MGHRA and CDR2 is YSYEKL. CDR3 sequence: CASSPELAGMNNEQFF. Written as DNA, the CDR3 is TGCGCCAGCAGCCCAGAACTAGCGGGGATGAACAATGAGCAGTTCTTC.

This clonotype was counted at least ten times. The rearrangement links TRBV5-4 to TRBJ2-2, with a weak D call TRBD1 (5 bases). This CDR3 has 17 residues. Germline V lookup: CDR1 SGHNT, CDR2 YYREEE (reference sequence). Between the trimmed V and J ends, which lost 0 bases and 1 base, there was a span of 13 bases. CDR3 sequence reads: CASSLVSAGLNTGELFF. As DNA, the CDR3 is TGTGCCAGCAGCTTGGTATCGGCAGGGCTGAACACCGGGGAGCTGTTTTTT.

With respect to this clonotype: A much larger clone differs from this one at a single base, so this may be a read error. This chain links TRBV12-3 or TRBV12-4 with TRBJ1-1, with D unclear. The CDR3 sequence is 14 residues long. This CDR3 is CASQTAYMNTEAYF. CDR3 DNA sequence: TGTGCCAGCCAGACGGCGTACATGAACACTGAAGCTTACTTT.

On this clonotype: Because it lacks the conserved phenylalanine or tryptophan at the end, this CDR3 is likely a read error. The V gene is TRBV4-1, the J gene TRBJ2-7; D possibly corresponds to TRBD1 (5 bases). This CDR3 has 13 residues. Germline V gene lookup returns CDR1 MGHRA and CDR2 YSYEKL. Trimming pared 1 base from V and 3 bases from J, leaving 7 bases between. In nucleotides, the CDR3 is TGCGCCAGCAGCCAAGCTCAGGGCTACGAGCAGTACCTC. The encoded protein is CASSQAQGYEQYL.

With regard to this clonotype: Given a much more abundant clone one base away, this may be a read error. Likely a read error: the CDR3 ends without its conserved phenylalanine or tryptophan. The chain combines TRBV19 with TRBJ2-3; 13 nucleotides align to TRBD2. Germline CDR1 is LNHDA and CDR2 is SQIVND (reference sequence). V shed 9 bases, J shed 6 bases, and the junction held 6 bases outside the gene matches. CDR3 size: 14 residues. CDR3 sequence: CASRLAGGMDTQYS. The CDR3 region has the DNA TGTGCCAGCAGACTAGCGGGGGGCATGGATACGCAGTATTCT.

Concerning this clonotype itself: This may be a read error: a much more frequent sequence differs by one nucleotide. The rearrangement joins TRBV5-1 to TRBJ2-7, with D possibly being TRBD1 (5 bases). CDR1 SGHRS and CDR2 YFSETQ come from the germline V gene. The CDR3 is 13 residues long. With 2 bases removed from V and 9 bases from J, the gap between germline ends came to 15 bases. CDR3 region: CASSFETGNGQYF. The CDR3 DNA sequence: TGCGCCAGCAGCTTTGAAACAGGCAACGGGCAGTACTTC.

The rearrangement links TRBV5-4 to TRBJ2-7; 14 nucleotides agree with TRBD2. Germline CDR1 SGHNT, CDR2 YYREEE (reference sequence). Trimming at V came to 3 bases and at J to 2 bases, leaving 4 bases not matched to a gene. The CDR3 extends over 16 amino acids. CDR3 nucleotide sequence: TGTGCCAGCAGCTCCGGGACTAGCGGGGGAACCTACGAGCAGTACGTC. Its translation is CASSSGTSGGTYEQYV.

Turning to this clonotype: Since a much larger clone is just one base distant, this may be a read error. The rearrangement uses TRBV2 and TRBJ2-7, with 13 bases lining up with TRBD2. This CDR3 has 18 residues. Germline loops: CDR1 SNHLY, CDR2 FYNNEI. This chain's CDR3 is CAGSDPDLDGTSGIWKYF. CDR3 nucleotides: TGTGCCGGCAGTGACCCGGACTTGGATGGGACTAGCGGGATCTGGAAGTACTTC.

This clonotype was recorded a few times. The genes are TRBV13 and TRBJ2-1; no reliable D call. The V end lost 0 bases, the J end lost 0 bases, and 6 bases lay between the germline ends. Per the germline V gene, CDR1 is PRHDT and CDR2 is FYEKMQ (reference sequence). There are 15 residues in the CDR3. The chain's CDR3 is CASSLGWSSYNEQFF. The CDR3, as DNA: TGTGCCAGCAGCTTAGGATGGAGCTCCTACAATGAGCAGTTCTTC.

In its sample, this clonotype was seen many times. The gene calls are TRBV27 and TRBJ1-2; a weak D match, TRBD1 (6 bases). This CDR3 is 13 amino acids long. Trimming left V 5 bases short and J 8 bases short, with 15 bases between. Germline V lookup: CDR1 MNHEY, CDR2 SMNVEV (reference sequence). CDR3 region: CASSLGGGGGYTF. The CDR3 DNA reads TGTGCCAGCAGTCTAGGGGGGGGCGGAGGCTACACCTTC.